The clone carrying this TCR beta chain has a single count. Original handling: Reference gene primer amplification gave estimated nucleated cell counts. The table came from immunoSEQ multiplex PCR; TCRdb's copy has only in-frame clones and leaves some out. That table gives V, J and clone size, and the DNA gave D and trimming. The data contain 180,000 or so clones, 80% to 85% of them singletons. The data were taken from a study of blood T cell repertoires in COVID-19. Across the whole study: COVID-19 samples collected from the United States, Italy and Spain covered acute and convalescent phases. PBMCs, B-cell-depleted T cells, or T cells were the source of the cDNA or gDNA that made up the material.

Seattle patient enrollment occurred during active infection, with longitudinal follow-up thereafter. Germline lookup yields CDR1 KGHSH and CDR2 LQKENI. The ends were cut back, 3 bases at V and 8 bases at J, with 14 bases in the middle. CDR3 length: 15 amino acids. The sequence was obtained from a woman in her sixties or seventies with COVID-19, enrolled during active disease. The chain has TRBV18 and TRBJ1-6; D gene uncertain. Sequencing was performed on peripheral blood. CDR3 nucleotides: TGTGCCAGCTCACCTCGGGGTAGGACGGATTCACCCCTCCACTTT. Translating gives CASSPRGRTDSPLHF.